What follows describes a single T cell receptor (beta chain). The data were taken from a study of blood T cells in healthy people across ages. The CDR3 has 12 amino acids. Trimming cost V 6 bases and J 4 bases, with 12 bases left between them. The germline gives CDR1 DFQATT, CDR2 SNEGSKA (reference sequence). Next came a second PCR, run for roughly 6 to 11 cycles, which used a sample-barcoded 5' primer along with a J-beta primer mix. TCRdb passed the 5' RACE reads through MiXCR, listing each CDR3 protein once. Found here are some 1.7 million distinct CDR3 sequences, roughly 27% of them singletons; the top ten hold roughly 8.2%.

This receptor was identified in a woman aged 25 to 39 in good health. This chain links TRBV20-1 with TRBJ1-1, with TRBD1 as a possible D gene (6 bases). The material sequenced was blood. CDR3 residues: CSAEDSITEAFF. The CDR3, as DNA: TGCAGTGCCGAGGACAGTATCACTGAAGCTTTCTTT.